Described below is a single T cell receptor (beta chain) sequence and its context. No cognate antigen has been identified for it. The sample holds no much larger clone one base away, and base qualities are not on file. From the cysteine through the phenylalanine, the CDR3 covers 14 amino acids. This entry keeps only the CDR3 DNA: 42 bases, framed from base 1. The germline V gene provides CDR1 LGHNA and CDR2 YNFKEQ. The V end loses 1 base and the J end loses 5 bases, and a stretch of 11 bases separates them. High-throughput TCR beta sequencing profiled peripheral blood CD8+ and CD4+ T cells from healthy donors, Susac syndrome patients and multiple sclerosis patients. The Susac syndrome patients fulfilled recently defined diagnostic criteria for either definite or probable disease. Bulk CD8+ and CD4+ T cells were purified magnetically by negative isolation, whereas CD8+ TEMRA cells were enriched by FACS. Blood was drawn into EDTA tubes, processed within 24 hours, and PBMCs were isolated by density gradient centrifugation. PBMCs intended for TCR sequencing were cryopreserved in liquid nitrogen and were subsequently thawed in a 37 degrees C water bath. The sorted or isolated CD4+, CD8+ and CD8+ TEMRA cells reached a purity of at least 90%.

The data belong to a study of CD8 T cells in Susac syndrome (dated by TCRdb to the late 2010s). Regarding the complete study: Of the Susac syndrome patients who were sequenced, roughly 6 had clinically active disease and 8 or 9 were in clinical remission. Repertoire sequencing was used to test whether CD8+ T cell activation and differentiation in Susac syndrome was antigen driven. At blood withdrawal, Susac syndrome patients were therapy-naive, treated with corticosteroids (with IVIg additionally given to some), or treated with IVIg alone.

RNA was extracted with the RNeasy kit and about 0.5 to 1 ug was reverse transcribed using random hexamers. TCR beta CDR3 regions were amplified with the immunoSEQ multiplex PCR assay covering 54 Vbeta and 13 Jbeta segments. PCR amplification bias was corrected by using a synthetic template baseline for primer optimization and computational correction. Turning to the authors' computational methods: Reads were assigned to V, D and J genes according to IMGT and analyzed in immunoSEQ Analyzer, with only productive sequences retained. To calculate clonality, Shannon entropy was normalized by log2 of the number of productive unique sequences and then subtracted from one. Public and private clones were assessed among the 100 most prevalent clones of each patient and control. Clones were defined as Susac-specific if absent from the healthy and MS cohorts, from 1052 published viral clones and from other ImmuneACCESS disease sequences. In TCRdb, the public reads were trimmed at Q25 with fastp and aligned with MiXCR, with productive beta chains retained. Each CDR3 protein gets just one entry, which takes the most common genes and DNA from the rows behind it. The V and J calls reflect TCRdb's pipeline rather than the authors' work. Counted in this sample were more than 110,000 distinct CDR3 sequences; just under 95% of them appeared once. In total, the top ten clones hold about 0.15% of the sample.

Broader findings and caveats from the paper: The TCR sequencing and HLA analysis was acknowledged to have included a relatively small number of individuals. No clonal expansion was detected in the CD4+ T cell repertoire of Susac syndrome patients.

The sequence is built from TRBV4-2 and TRBJ2-5; the D gene is possibly TRBD2, with 7 bases matching. The sequence was collected from a human donor with Susac syndrome. The source material was CD4+ T cells from PBMCs. The sequenced DNA: TGTGCCAGCAGCCAAGGGGGGGGCCGGGAGACCCAGTACTTC. This sequence encodes CASSQGGGRETQYF.